Detailed here is one T cell receptor beta chain. Sequencing was performed with immunoSEQ multiplex PCR; in TCRdb, only in-frame clones are kept and a portion is missing. The sample carries 100,000 to 150,000 clones, approximately 74% recorded once. The data originate from a study of blood T cell repertoires in COVID-19. Losses at the gene ends were 4 bases for V and 3 bases for J; bases not matched to a gene: 6. The CDR3 totals 15 residues. Germline V gene lookup returns CDR1 SGHRS and CDR2 YFSETQ. This sequence originates from a man in his fifties or sixties with acute or convalescent COVID-19. The sequenced sample was peripheral blood. The gene calls are TRBV5-1 and TRBJ2-3; 9 bases are shared with TRBD1. The DNA for the CDR3 is TGCGCCAGCAGCCGGGACAGGGTGGGTACAGATACGCAGTATTTT. This sequence encodes CASSRDRVGTDTQYF.